The clone carrying this TCR beta chain was counted only a few times. Its antigen is unknown. The data are from a study of T-cell reconstitution after alpha-beta-depleted transplantation in children. Findings of the study overall: At one year after transplant, newly produced T cells mostly accounted for T-cell counts and diversity. Expanded clones from the graft, numbering several hundred, reportedly supplied alpha-beta T cells about two months after transplant. Certain patients had high TCRbeta diversity at day 60, and it came from recipient T cells and thymic progenitors that survived.

Unique molecular identifiers were used in preparing the TCRbeta library. TCRdb re-called the PCR reads with MiXCR, one entry per CDR3 protein. The sample has hundreds of thousands of distinct CDR3 sequences; about an eighth are singletons. The receptor's source is a girl between 2 and 10 years old with congenital amegakaryocytic thrombocytopenia, due to receive a stem cell transplant. The sequences come from PBMCs, collected before TCRalphabeta/CD19-depleted stem cell transplant.

Here the CDR3 reads CASSGPGQGGLNEQYF. DNA for the CDR3: TGTGCCAGCAGTGGGCCGGGACAGGGAGGTCTGAACGAGCAGTACTTC. The chain has TRBV6-1 and TRBJ2-7; 9 bases match TRBD1. V trimming: 4 bases; J trimming: 5 bases; junction bases outside the gene matches: 12. The germline CDR1 and CDR2 sequences are MNHNS and SASEGT. There are 16 residues in the CDR3.